Reported below is one TCR beta chain. The sample is drawn from a study of technical replicates of blood from a few donors. Libraries were prepared by immunoSEQ multiplex PCR; TCRdb keeps only in-frame clonotypes and omits some of them. The table shows 9,500 to 15,000 clones, with 90% to 95% occurring only once. Germline loops: CDR1 SNHLY, CDR2 FYNNEI. The CDR3 consists of 16 residues. The junction had 8 bases not matched to a gene; V was cut back by 7 bases and J by 0 bases. The source material was PBMCs. This TCR derives from a human donor in good health. The chain carries TRBV2 and TRBJ2-1; 8 bases map to TRBD2. The CDR3 spells CASTSGGLASYNEQFF. The CDR3 DNA is TGTGCCAGCACCTCGGGGGGGCTAGCCTCCTACAATGAGCAGTTCTTC.